The source of this TCR beta chain is a study of CD8+CD57+ T cells in acquired aplastic anemia. The CDR3 length is 14 residues. V lost 6 bases and J lost 4; bases outside the gene matches: 12. Germline V lookup: CDR1 DFQATT, CDR2 SNEGSKA (reference sequence). Investigators profiled TCR beta VDJ and CDR3 from genomic DNA template. TCRdb redid the calling of the reads with MiXCR, one entry per CDR3 protein. The sample holds approximately 300,000 distinct CDR3 sequences, about three fifths seen once. Previously, flow cytometry had revealed CD8+CD57+ cell expansion in the patients chosen for sequencing. The gene calls are TRBV20-1 and TRBJ2-7; TRBD2 aligns across 7 bases. The TCR sequence derives from a human donor with aplastic anemia. Sequencing used sorted CD4+, CD8+, or CD8+CD57+ T cells (not recorded which) from PBMCs. CDR3 residues: CSAKHRDYHYEQYF. In DNA form, the CDR3 reads TGCAGTGCAAAGCACCGGGACTACCATTACGAGCAGTACTTC.